The clone carrying this TCR beta chain was detected once. This specimen belongs to a study of control samples from healthy donors and cancer patients. Libraries were prepared by immunoSEQ multiplex PCR; TCRdb keeps only in-frame clonotypes and omits some of them. The sample has 100,000 to 150,000 clones; about nine tenths are singletons. The junction had 14 bases not matched to a gene; V was cut back by 4 bases and J by 1 base. The CDR3 sequence is 18 residues long. Germline values: CDR1 SGHRS, CDR2 YFSETQ. The chain has TRBV5-1 and TRBJ2-7, with 10 bases fitting TRBD2. Sequenced: blood. This clonotype originated in a man aged 18-30 years in good health. The CDR3 spells CASSPRLAGEWGSYEQYF. In DNA form, the CDR3 reads TGCGCCAGCAGCCCCCGGCTAGCGGGGGAATGGGGGTCCTACGAGCAGTACTTC.